The 14 T cell receptor beta chains below come from one sample, sequenced in a study of shared clonotypes between healthy human individuals. Clones were read by immunoSEQ multiplex PCR, and TCRdb kept only the in-frame ones, dropping some. The sample records some 2,000,000 clones, 90% to 96% being singletons. Sequenced: naive CD4+ T cells sorted from blood. As for subset: CD45RA+ positively selected. The source is a man younger than 35 in good health.

In its sample, this clone was seen a few times. Other DNA sequences in this sample translate to the same CDR3. The chain has TRBV7-9 and TRBJ1-1; no clear D gene. Looked up from germline, CDR1 is SEHNR and CDR2 is FQNEAQ (reference sequence). CDR3 length equals 13 residues. V lost 3 bases and J lost 1, with 6 bases in between. CDR3 residues: CASSFGENTEAFF. CDR3 sequence (DNA): TGTGCCAGCAGCTTTGGGGAGAACACTGAAGCTTTCTTT.

About this clone itself: Other nucleotide sequences in the sample specify the same CDR3. The chain combines TRBV18 with TRBJ1-1; D possibly corresponds to TRBD1 (5 bases). The V and J ends lost 0 bases and 1 base respectively, with 9 bases between them. Per germline, CDR1 KGHSH and CDR2 LQKENI. CDR3 length equals 15 residues. CDR3 sequence: CASSPPGQTNTEAFF. CDR3 bases: TGTGCCAGCTCACCACCGGGGCAAACGAACACTGAAGCTTTCTTT.

CDR3 amino acids: CASSPLGSNSPNTEAFF. For the CDR3, the DNA is TGTGCCAGCTCACCCCTCGGGTCTAATTCCCCGAACACTGAAGCTTTCTTT. The chain recombines TRBV18 with TRBJ1-1; no reliable D call. There are 17 residues in the CDR3. Deletions cut 3 bases from V and 1 base from J, with 18 bases between. Germline V CDR1 and CDR2: KGHSH, LQKENI.

The chain links TRBV7-9 to TRBJ2-3, with 12 bases matching TRBD1. This CDR3 has 16 residues. Trimming took 5 bases from V and 6 from J; bases not matched to a gene: 9. Germline assignment: CDR1 SEHNR and CDR2 FQNEAQ (reference sequence). This CDR3 reads CASSRRDRGLADTQYF. CDR3 DNA: TGTGCCAGCAGCCGCCGGGACAGGGGGCTGGCGGATACGCAGTATTTT.

The CDR3 DNA is TGTGCCAGCACCGGGCCAATACTTAACTATGGCTACACCTTC. The encoded protein is CASTGPILNYGYTF. This chain uses TRBV2 with TRBJ1-2, with D hard to call. V was cut by 7 bases and J by 1 base, with 13 bases left in between. This CDR3 spans 14 amino acids. Per germline, CDR1 SNHLY and CDR2 FYNNEI.

The CDR3 loop is CASRAGQGYEKLFF. DNA for the CDR3: TGTGCCAGCAGGGCGGGACAGGGTTATGAAAAACTGTTTTTT. This chain uses TRBV28 with TRBJ1-4, with TRBD1 matching 9 bases. The trim removed 6 bases at V and 6 bases at J, leaving 5 bases unmatched. Germline values: CDR1 MDHEN, CDR2 SYDVKM. The CDR3 length is 14 residues.

This clone was counted once. At the DNA level, this CDR3 is encoded by other sequences in the same sample as well. V is TRBV5-1 and J is TRBJ2-5; D is uncertain. The CDR3 runs to 11 residues. V was cut by 4 bases and J by 4 bases, with 5 bases left in between. Germline V gives CDR1 SGHRS, CDR2 YFSETQ. The DNA of the CDR3 is TGCGCCAGCAGCAGTTCAGAGACCCAGTACTTC. Its protein is CASSSSETQYF.

The rearrangement joins TRBV9 to TRBJ1-2; D may be TRBD1 (6 bases). Germline CDR1 SGDLS, CDR2 YYNGEE. Trimming removed 0 bases at V and 0 bases at J, with 15 bases between. The CDR3 sequence is 17 residues long. DNA for the CDR3: TGTGCCAGCAGCGTAGGTCAGGGGATAAGAGCTAACTATGGCTACACCTTC. It translates to CASSVGQGIRANYGYTF. Full variable domain (outside the CDR3, taken from reference TRBV9 and TRBJ1-2): DSGVTQTPKHLITATGQRVTLRCSPRSGDLSVYWYQQSLDQGLQFLIQYYNGEERAKGNILERFSAQQFPDLHSELNLSSLELGDSALYFCASSVGQGIRANYGYTFGSGTRLTVV.

The V call is TRBV2, the J call TRBJ2-7; TRBD2 matches 7 bases. Germline CDR1 and CDR2: SNHLY and FYNNEI. Losses at the gene ends were 2 bases for V and 10 bases for J; bases not matched to a gene: 8. This CDR3 has 13 residues. The CDR3 spells CASSEHLAGNQYF. The CDR3 DNA is TGTGCCAGCAGTGAACATTTAGCGGGTAATCAGTACTTC. Drawing the rest from reference TRBV2 and TRBJ2-7, the complete variable domain is EPEVTQTPSHQVTQMGQEVILRCVPISNHLYFYWYRQILGQKVEFLVSFYNNEISEKSEIFDDQFSVERPDGSNFTLKIRSTKLEDSAMYFCASSEHLAGNQYFGPGTRLTVT.

The rearrangement links TRBV6-5 to TRBJ1-1; 9 nucleotides line up with TRBD1. Germline V CDR1 and CDR2: MNHEY, SVGAGI. The CDR3 is made up of 15 amino acids. The junction had 6 bases not matched to a gene; V was cut back by 4 bases and J by 3 bases. The CDR3 region is CASSSRDRVHTEAFF. The CDR3, as DNA: TGTGCCAGCAGTTCGAGGGACAGGGTTCACACTGAAGCTTTCTTT.

The chain joins TRBV7-2 to TRBJ2-3, with D uncertain. Deletions cut 2 bases from V and 2 bases from J, with 8 bases between. The germline V gene encodes CDR1 SGHTA and CDR2 FQGNSA. This CDR3 spans 14 amino acids. CDR3 region: CASSLKFHTDTQYF. CDR3 nucleotide sequence: TGTGCCAGCAGCTTAAAGTTCCACACAGATACGCAGTATTTT.

The table lists this clone with a count of one. The sample contains more than one DNA sequence encoding this CDR3. V usage is TRBV5-1 and J usage is TRBJ2-5; 7 positions agree with TRBD1. This CDR3 has 14 amino acids. In germline, CDR1 is SGHRS, CDR2 YFSETQ. The V and J ends lost 2 bases and 2 bases, in that order; junction bases with no gene match: 3. The CDR3 loop is CASSFGRGQETQYF. The CDR3 bases are TGCGCCAGCAGCTTCGGCAGGGGGCAAGAGACCCAGTACTTC. Variable domain in full (rest from reference TRBV5-1 and TRBJ2-5): KAGVTQTPRYLIKTRGQQVTLSCSPISGHRSVSWYQQTPGQGLQFLFEYFSETQRNKGNFPGRFSGRQFSNSRSEMNVSTLELGDSALYLCASSFGRGQETQYFGPGTRLLVL.

This chain links TRBV4-3 with TRBJ2-7; 9 nucleotides align to TRBD2. With 0 bases clipped from V and 7 bases from J, the junction kept 1 base outside the gene matches. Germline loops: CDR1 LGHNA, CDR2 YSLEER. The CDR3 is 13 residues long. CDR3 in amino acids: CASSQDLAGEQYF. The CDR3 DNA sequence: TGCGCCAGCAGCCAAGACCTAGCGGGGGAGCAGTACTTC.

This chain links TRBV12-5 with TRBJ2-2, with 11 bases aligning to TRBD2. CDR1 and CDR2 (germline): LGHNT, FRNRAP. V lost 5 bases, J lost 3 bases, and 5 bases stayed unmatched. This CDR3 is 16 amino acids long. CDR3 bases: TGTGCTAGTGGTATACTAGCGGGAGCTTACACCGGGGAGCTGTTTTTT. Amino acids: CASGILAGAYTGELFF. The full variable domain, with the rest looked up from reference TRBV12-5 and TRBJ2-2, is DARVTQTPRHKVTEMGQEVTMRCQPILGHNTVFWYRQTMMQGLELLAYFRNRAPLDDSGMPKDRFSAEMPDATLATLKIQPSEPRDSAVYFCASGILAGAYTGELFFGEGSRLTVL.